These 30 T cell receptor beta chains were sequenced from one sample in a study of STAT5B mutations in CD4+ large granular lymphocyte leukemia (dated by TCRdb to 2021 to 2024). The library came from the immunoSEQ multiplex PCR assay. TCRdb took this table from immuneACCESS and kept in-frame rearrangements with V and J called. Such tables lack part of the clones; where checked against another copy, unresolved V genes explain under half of the gap, and the rest is unexplained. The sample table records 30,000 or so clones; approximately 80% of these occur just once. Together, the top ten hold about 2.1% of the sample. The specimen sequenced was CD4+ T cells from blood buffy coats. The receptors shown here come from a human donor in good health.

The chain is built from TRBV5-4 and TRBJ2-2; D is unresolved. Germline assignment: CDR1 SGHNT and CDR2 YYREEE (reference sequence). This CDR3 is built from 16 residues. V lost 0 bases, J lost 4 bases, and 13 bases lay in between. Written as DNA, the CDR3 is TGTGCCAGCAGCTTGGGGGAAGGAGCCGGCACCGGGGAGCTGTTTTTT. Translated: CASSLGEGAGTGELFF.

This clone showed up just a few times. The chain joins TRBV5-4 to TRBJ1-2; perhaps TRBD1 as D (5 bases). The CDR3 is made up of 13 amino acids. Germline V gene sequence: CDR1 SGHNT, CDR2 YYREEE (reference sequence). V was pared by 4 bases and J by 4 bases, with 11 bases between. The CDR3 region is CASSRPGVYGYTF. The DNA of the CDR3 is TGTGCCAGCAGCCGTCCGGGGGTCTATGGCTACACCTTC.

CDR3 DNA: TGCAGCGTTGGGGAGGGGGCTGGCTATGGCTACACCTTC. Amino acid sequence: CSVGEGAGYGYTF. The rearrangement links TRBV29-1 to TRBJ1-2; 7 bases align to TRBD1. Germline CDR1 reads SQVTM; CDR2 reads ANQGSEA. This CDR3 comprises 13 residues. The trim removed 4 bases at V and 4 bases at J, leaving 6 bases unmatched.

J is TRBJ2-7 and V is TRBV5-1, with D tentatively TRBD1 or TRBD2 (5 bases each). Germline loops: CDR1 SGHRS, CDR2 YFSETQ. V was shortened by 5 bases and J by 5 bases, with 14 bases between the two germline ends. The CDR3 sequence is 13 residues long. The CDR3 region has the DNA TGCGCCAGCAGTTTTTCAGGGACCCACGAGCAGTACTTC. This codes for CASSFSGTHEQYF.

The chain uses TRBV7-8 and TRBJ2-5; a weak D match, TRBD1 (5 bases). The CDR3 length is 15 residues. Germline loops: CDR1 SGHVS, CDR2 FQNEAQ. Trimming took off 1 base at V and 1 base at J, with 10 bases between the two ends. The CDR3 DNA follows: TGTGCCAGCAGCTTAGTTACAGGAGCCCAAGAGACCCAGTACTTC. This codes for CASSLVTGAQETQYF.

The V and J genes are TRBV6-5 and TRBJ1-1, with TRBD1 as a possible D gene (5 bases). V lost 3 bases, J lost 1 base, and 12 bases lay in between. CDR1 and CDR2 from the germline V gene are MNHEY and SVGAGI. The CDR3 covers 15 residues. Written as DNA, the CDR3 is TGTGCCAGCAGTTATGCCGGGAGGGGGAACACTGAAGCTTTCTTT. Residues: CASSYAGRGNTEAFF.

The rearrangement joins TRBV19 to TRBJ2-7; D ambiguous. V lost 10 bases and J 3 bases, leaving 13 bases between the germline ends. The germline gives CDR1 LNHDA, CDR2 SQIVND (reference sequence). The CDR3 totals 12 residues. The CDR3 is CATSSGGYEQYF. CDR3 nucleotides: TGTGCCACCTCAAGTGGCGGCTACGAGCAGTACTTC.

This clone was seen a handful of times. The J gene is TRBJ1-1, the V gene TRBV2; D uncertain. The CDR3 sequence is 14 residues long. The ends were cut back, 2 bases at V and 0 bases at J, with 7 bases in the middle. Germline CDR1 SNHLY, CDR2 FYNNEI. The CDR3, as DNA: TGTGCCAGCAGTGAACGGCAGGTGAACACTGAAGCTTTCTTT. Translation: CASSERQVNTEAFF.

V gene TRBV21-1 combines with J gene TRBJ2-7; the table's D call, TRBD1, has no DNA check behind it. TRBV21-1 is recorded as a pseudogene. This CDR3 contains 15 residues. As DNA, the CDR3 is TGTGCCAGCAGCATAAGGGACAGGGAGGCGTACGAGCAGTACTTC. Translating gives CASSIRDREAYEQYF.

The genes are TRBV7-8 and TRBJ2-3; D remains unclear. Deletions cut 2 bases from V and 6 bases from J, with 6 bases between. The CDR3 length is 12 residues. In germline, CDR1 is SGHVS, CDR2 FQNEAQ. The CDR3 coding sequence is TGTGCCAGCAGCTTAAGTGCGGATACGCAGTATTTT. Residues: CASSLSADTQYF.

The rearrangement uses TRBV19 and TRBJ1-1; 7 positions agree with TRBD1. The J segment lost 3 bases and the V segment lost 7 bases, leaving 11 bases of the junction unmatched. Germline CDR1 reads LNHDA; CDR2 reads SQIVND (reference sequence). The CDR3 runs 15 residues. The CDR3: CASTKWAGGDTEAFF. DNA of the CDR3: TGTGCCAGTACCAAATGGGCAGGGGGAGACACTGAAGCTTTCTTT.

This chain links TRBV5-1 with TRBJ2-3; 10 bases are a match to TRBD2. CDR1 is SGHRS and CDR2 is YFSETQ in the germline V gene. This CDR3 is built from 17 residues. Trimming cost V 0 bases and J 6 bases; bases outside gene matches: 10. The chain's CDR3 is CASSLALSGGQGDTQYF. CDR3 nucleotides: TGCGCCAGCAGCTTGGCTCTTAGCGGGGGGCAGGGGGATACGCAGTATTTT.

The gene calls are TRBV5-5 and TRBJ2-7, with D perhaps matching TRBD2 (5 bases). The germline CDR1 and CDR2 sequences are SGHKS and YYEKEE (reference sequence). The CDR3 extends over 14 amino acids. The V and J ends lost 0 bases and 2 bases respectively, with 9 bases between them. In DNA form, the CDR3 reads TGTGCCAGCAGCTTGGAGAGGGTCCCCTACGAGCAGTACTTC. This sequence encodes CASSLERVPYEQYF.

The genes are TRBV19 and TRBJ1-2; 9 bases align to TRBD1. CDR3 size: 15 residues. Germline loops: CDR1 LNHDA, CDR2 SQIVND (reference sequence). The junction had 8 bases not matched to a gene; V was cut back by 5 bases and J by 4 bases. The CDR3 DNA sequence: TGTGCCAGTAGTGCTCCGGGACAGGGTGGCTATGGCTACACCTTC. Protein: CASSAPGQGGYGYTF.

J is TRBJ2-1 and V is TRBV6-4; 11 nucleotides agree with TRBD2. This CDR3 spans 15 amino acids. The V segment lost 4 bases and the J segment 5 bases; nucleotides outside the gene matches: 4. Germline CDR1 reads MRHNA; CDR2 reads SNTAGT. The CDR3 reads CASSVGTSGNNEQFF. The DNA for the CDR3 is TGTGCCAGCAGTGTTGGGACTAGCGGTAACAATGAGCAGTTCTTC.

The CDR3 loop reads CSACTGTIGTEAFF. The CDR3 DNA follows: TGCAGCGCCTGTACCGGGACAATTGGGACTGAAGCTTTCTTT. The chain employs TRBV29-1 and TRBJ1-1; maybe TRBD1 (6 bases). V was pared by 7 bases and J by 5 bases, with 20 bases between. This CDR3 is built from 14 residues. Germline CDR1 and CDR2: SQVTM and ANQGSEA.

This rearrangement joins TRBV28 to TRBJ2-1, with 8 positions matching TRBD1. Looked up from germline, CDR1 is MDHEN and CDR2 is SYDVKM. The CDR3 extends over 14 amino acids. After removal of 4 bases from V and 4 bases from J, the junction contained 3 bases not matched to a gene. DNA for the CDR3: TGTGCCAGCAGTTGGGGACAGGCATACAATGAGCAGTTCTTC. This sequence encodes CASSWGQAYNEQFF.

This chain links TRBV5-4 with TRBJ2-2; tentatively, D is TRBD1 or TRBD2 (5 bases each). Trimming took 5 bases from V and 4 from J, leaving 15 bases between them. The germline V gene encodes CDR1 SGHNT and CDR2 YYREEE (reference sequence). There are 15 residues in the CDR3. CDR3 in amino acids: CASSLVGVSTGELFF. Here the CDR3 DNA reads TGTGCCAGCAGTCTGGTGGGGGTATCCACCGGGGAGCTGTTTTTT.

The chain joins TRBV14 to TRBJ2-1, with D possibly TRBD1 on 6 matching bases. CDR1 is SGHDN and CDR2 is FVKESK in the germline V gene. V gave up 4 bases and J gave up 4 bases, with 23 bases separating them. The CDR3 is 18 amino acids. This CDR3 reads CASSLRDTLPGFYNEQFF. In DNA form, the CDR3 reads TGTGCCAGCAGCCTACGGGACACCCTCCCGGGTTTTTACAATGAGCAGTTCTTC.

The chain joins TRBV7-8 to TRBJ2-5, with D possibly matching TRBD1 (6 bases). This CDR3 has 14 residues. V lost 6 bases and J lost 5, with 16 bases in between. CDR1 is SGHVS and CDR2 is FQNEAQ in the germline V gene. CDR3 sequence reads: CASSSGQSLETQYF. In DNA, the CDR3 is TGTGCCAGCAGTTCAGGACAGTCCTTGGAGACCCAGTACTTC.

The genes are TRBV5-1 and TRBJ1-2; tentative D call: TRBD1 (5 bases). This CDR3 is 17 amino acids long. Germline V lookup: CDR1 SGHRS, CDR2 YFSETQ. Trimming removed 3 bases at V and 2 bases at J, with 20 bases between. For the CDR3, the DNA is TGCGCCAGCAGCTGGGGTGATGGGGCAAGCAGCAACTATGGCTACACCTTC. It specifies CASSWGDGASSNYGYTF.

This clone came up a few times. The rearrangement links TRBV19 to TRBJ2-7; D is ambiguous. The CDR3 spans 13 residues. Between the trimmed V and J ends, which lost 5 bases and 2 bases, there was a span of 10 bases. Germline CDR1 LNHDA, CDR2 SQIVND (reference sequence). In nucleotides, the CDR3 is TGTGCCAGTAGTCAATACAAGACCTACGAGCAGTACTTC. This encodes CASSQYKTYEQYF.

This clone was counted between two and nine times. The chain recombines TRBV4-1 with TRBJ2-1, with D tentatively TRBD1 (6 bases). Germline V CDR1 and CDR2: MGHRA, YSYEKL. The CDR3 is 14 residues long. V dropped 3 bases and J dropped 9 bases, with 15 bases sitting between them. CDR3 bases: TGCGCCAGCAGCCAGGCTGTAGGGGGTACTGAGCAGTTCTTC. Its translation is CASSQAVGGTEQFF.

This chain uses TRBV15 with TRBJ2-3; 8 bases are shared with TRBD2. The CDR3 spans 15 residues. CDR1 and CDR2 from the germline V gene are LNHNV and YYDKDF (reference sequence). J gave up 6 bases and V 1 base, and 6 bases lay outside the gene matches. CDR3 nucleotide sequence: TGTGCCACCAGCAGAGCCGGACAGCGGGGGGATACGCAGTATTTT. Residues: CATSRAGQRGDTQYF.

This clone was detected only a few times. The gene calls are TRBV27 and TRBJ1-5; TRBD1 matches at 7 bases. The germline V gene encodes CDR1 MNHEY and CDR2 SMNVEV (reference sequence). The junction had 6 bases not matched to a gene; V was cut back by 5 bases and J by 2 bases. CDR3 size: 15 residues. Here the CDR3 reads CASSQQGLGNQPQHF. In DNA, the CDR3 is TGTGCCAGCAGTCAACAGGGGTTAGGCAATCAGCCCCAGCATTTT.

This clone was observed a few times. V and J are TRBV5-4 and TRBJ1-2; TRBD1 might be the D (6 bases). The V gene's germline CDR1 is SGHNT and CDR2 YYREEE (reference sequence). The CDR3 has 15 residues. V lost 3 bases and J 3 bases, leaving 15 bases between the germline ends. The CDR3 region is CASSSLGGPYYGYTF. CDR3 DNA: TGTGCCAGCAGCTCCCTAGGGGGACCCTACTATGGCTACACCTTC.

The chain uses TRBV5-4 and TRBJ1-5; 9 positions match TRBD1. V lost 5 bases, J lost 5 bases, and 8 bases stayed unmatched. This CDR3 is 15 amino acids long. The V gene's germline CDR1 is SGHNT and CDR2 YYREEE (reference sequence). The CDR3 region has the DNA TGTGCCAGCAGTCACGACAGGGGGAAAGATCAGCCCCAGCATTTT. Its translation: CASSHDRGKDQPQHF.

This rearrangement joins TRBV27 to TRBJ2-7; no reliable D call. CDR3 length: 14 residues. The V end was cut by 2 bases, the J end by 7 bases, with 15 bases between. The germline CDR1 and CDR2 sequences are MNHEY and SMNVEV (reference sequence). The CDR3, as DNA: TGTGCCAGCAGTTTAAATTCCCAACCGAGAGAGCAGTACTTC. Its protein is CASSLNSQPREQYF.

CDR3 DNA sequence: TGTGCCAGCAGTCCAGGACAGGGCCTAAAAAACATTCAGTACTTC. Protein: CASSPGQGLKNIQYF. The gene calls are TRBV27 and TRBJ2-4; 8 positions agree with TRBD1. The CDR3 spans 15 residues. CDR1 and CDR2 (germline): MNHEY, SMNVEV (reference sequence). The V and J ends lost 5 bases and 4 bases, in that order; junction bases with no gene match: 7.

The gene calls are TRBV5-6 and TRBJ1-5; TRBD1 is a possible D gene (6 bases). Per the germline V gene, CDR1 is SGHDT and CDR2 is YYEEEE. Deletions cut 5 bases from V and 3 bases from J, with 12 bases between. The CDR3 spans 14 residues. The CDR3 here is CASSLNRVNQPQHF. DNA for the CDR3: TGTGCCAGCAGTTTAAACAGGGTCAATCAGCCCCAGCATTTT.